This TCR beta chain was profiled in a study of blood T cell repertoires in COVID-19 (dated by TCRdb to about 2020). Context from the whole study: Samples from collaborators originated in the United States, Italy and Spain and spanned both the acute and convalescent phases of COVID-19. The prospective study material was composed of cDNA or gDNA derived from T cells, B-cell-depleted T cells, or PBMCs. Deeply sampled blood TCRbeta repertoires from subjects exposed to, actively infected with, or recovered from COVID-19 were included in the dataset. The repertoires were released in a freely available public database meant as a resource for research on the immune response to SARS-CoV-2. Samples came from the ongoing ImmuneRACE study (first 160 participants) plus 1,254 subjects from 6 global collaborators. A de-identified subject ID, COVID-19 status, age in years and sex were almost always included in the sample metadata. Where HLA class I and class II types were available, the types were taken from metadata supplied by the sample provider, not from assay-based typing. What the study reported, not specific to this receptor: The amount of clinical and demographic metadata varied by source and participant and was provided uncurated.

Looking up the germline V gene (reference sequence) yields CDR1 SGHNT and CDR2 YYREEE. The CDR3 holds 14 amino acids from the cysteine to the phenylalanine. Kept here is only the CDR3 DNA, which spans 42 bases and is read in frame from base 1. Trimming leaves V shorter by 4 bases and J shorter by 6 bases, with the junction holding 7 bases beyond the gene matches. The collaborating institutions used their own protocols to collect whole blood in K2EDTA tubes. Collaborator samples were shipped for TCRbeta analysis as frozen whole blood, isolated PBMCs, or DNA extracted from either sample type. The table lists this clone with a count of one. This clone's antigen is unknown. No much larger clone is present one base from it, and per-base qualities are unavailable. TCRbeta CDR3 regions were amplified from genomic DNA using the immunoSEQ Assay, a bias-controlled multiplex PCR. Regarding the original processing steps: Within the assay, amplification of reference gene primers was used to estimate how many nucleated cells each sample contained. To quantify the absolute abundance of each unique TCRbeta CDR3 rearrangement, sequence reads were collapsed and filtered. Productive Simpson clonality was computed per sample as the square root of Simpson's diversity index over productive rearrangements. TCRdb's version of the immuneACCESS table is confined to in-frame rearrangements and falls short of the full clone set. An unresolved V gene accounts for under half of the shortfall where checked; the remainder is of unknown origin. V, J and clone size are those of that table, while D and trimming were read from the DNA. This sample has roughly 68,000 clones in its table, and roughly 83% of those were observed once. The biggest ten clones account for approximately 8.8% of the sample.

Source material: peripheral blood. This clonotype was obtained from a middle-aged man with active COVID-19. The chain joins TRBV5-4 to TRBJ2-3, with 8 bases matching TRBD1. The CDR3 amino acid sequence is: CASSPTGQGDTQYF. The nucleotide sequence is given as TGTGCCAGCAGCCCCACTGGACAGGGCGATACGCAGTATTTT.